This T cell receptor (beta chain) comes out of a study of regulatory T cells in long-lasting Graves disease. The table lists this clonotype with a few counts. HTBI primers from iRepertoire and Arm-PCR of CDR3 regions yielded the TCR beta libraries. TCRdb reprocessed the multiplex PCR reads with MiXCR, giving one entry per CDR3 protein. The data contain 700,000 or so distinct CDR3 sequences, about 30% of them singletons. Time point: persistent/refractory GD, antithyroid drugs over 5 years with positive TRAb. PBMC-derived RNA was used for the TCR library. Trimming took off 8 bases at V and 2 bases at J, with 9 bases between the two ends. CDR1 is GTSNPN and CDR2 is SVGIG in the germline V gene (reference sequence). The CDR3 is made up of 11 amino acids.

The chain combines TRBV30 with TRBJ1-2; possible D gene TRBD1, 5 bases. The sample consisted of peripheral blood mononuclear cells (PBMCs), taken when the disease was refractory, from a patient treated with antithyroid drugs. The origin of this receptor is a female donor with Graves disease. The CDR3 sequence is CAGDGNYGYTF. The CDR3 nucleotides read TGTGCCGGGGACGGGAACTATGGCTACACCTTC.